This T cell receptor beta chain stems from a study of cytomegalovirus exposure and HLA in healthy donors (dated by TCRdb to about 2017). Describing the broader study: An earlier analysis of several hundred of the donors reported approximately 280 Gb of sequence data and around 110 million unique TCR beta sequences obtained from about 180 million T cells. Roughly 300 gigabases of sequencing data and tens of millions of unique TCR sequences were included in an early release covering about 700 HLA-typed donors. Among the roughly 430 genotyped donors, approximately 82% belonged to the genetic ancestry cluster associated with self-reported Caucasian donors. The study aimed to test whether cataloging public T cell receptors could reveal signatures of past pathogen exposure. The study profiled the T cell repertoires of 550 to 700 subjects by immunosequencing and related them to cytomegalovirus serostatus. A separate validation cohort of roughly 110 different subjects was used in addition to the 666-subject first cohort. High-throughput TCR immunosequencing, statistical association of individual TCRs with disease status, and machine learning were combined to predict cytomegalovirus infection status. To study patterns of TCR occurrence, a later analysis re-analyzed previously published TCR beta repertoires from around 670 donors and added high-resolution HLA genotyping. Rather than using new phenotypic data, the later analysis identified candidate immune exposures from TCR beta sequences and from how often those sequences occurred across donors. An earlier analysis of more than 450 of the donors used high-throughput TCR beta sequencing to judge whether each TCR beta V gene segment behaved as functional or pseudogenic. Donor age, sex, ethnicity and CMV serostatus were compiled alongside the repertoire data. A later genetic analysis took genome-wide SNP genotypes for 398 of the 666 donors and used that subset as a discovery cohort. Every discovery cohort repertoire had been produced on one sequencing platform. Both class I and class II loci were covered by HLA typing, at four-digit resolution. Typing coverage differed by locus: A, B, C, DRB1 and DQB1 were typed in roughly 620-630 donors, DQA1 in about 500, DPA1 in around 580, and DPB1 in 450 to 480. Because of strong linkage in the cohort, roughly five DR-DQ haplotypes were treated as single units for association and clustering. On average, over 200,000 unique TCR beta nucleotide sequences were sequenced per donor among about 400 genotyped donors of the cohort, with around 19% of those sequences being non-productive.

Library preparation used the immunoSEQ multiplex PCR assay. A mixture of 60 forward primers for TCR Vbeta segments and 13 reverse primers for TCR Jbeta segments was used in the multiplex PCR. The CDR3 region of rearranged TCR beta genes was amplified from genomic DNA with a multiplex PCR assay. On the Illumina HiSeq System, the amplified TCR beta libraries were sequenced as 87-base-pair reads. In the original analysis: Across the 666 repertoires, a later analysis counted tens of millions of unique TCR beta chains, roughly 11 million of which were shared by at least two donors. Raw reads were error-corrected and collapsed into unique sequences with a nearest-neighbor algorithm that merged closely related sequences to remove PCR and sequencing errors. Alignment of CDR3 sequences to IMGT reference sequences was used to assign V, D and J gene segments. For a sequence to be retained, a match of at least six nucleotides to both a V gene segment and a J gene segment was required. A rearrangement counted as productive if the CDR3 had no stop codons and remained in frame with V and J, and every other rearrangement counted as non-productive. CDR3 was defined according to IMGT convention as the region running from the second conserved V-encoded cysteine to the conserved J-encoded phenylalanine. The earlier analysis of roughly 590 of the donors excluded any sequence lacking an unambiguous match to a single V gene segment. In an earlier analysis of around 600 of the donors, V segments were called functional above 56.7% productive rearrangements and were called segregating when the between-donor standard deviation exceeded 5%. To diagnose cytomegalovirus status from the catalog of TCR beta chain sequences, a statistical classification framework was built. In a later analysis, V and J genes were assigned by comparing TCR nucleotide sequences against IMGT/GENE-DB human TR gene sequences. The TCRdist pipeline was used in a later analysis to assign CDR3 sequences and most-parsimonious VDJ recombination scenarios. A later analysis defined each TCR beta chain by its CDR3 amino acid sequence plus V-gene family, and excluded reads lacking a unique V-gene family. In a later analysis, 450 to 600 highly shared, low-generation-probability nucleotide sequences were removed to address suspected cross-contamination and a sequencing artifact. A later analysis calculated a clonal expansion index for each public chain from normalized within-repertoire ranks of inferred template counts. In a later analysis, generation probabilities were computed with a VDJ recombination model fitted to out-of-frame rearrangements, and the resulting probabilities were checked against IGoR. In a later analysis, TCR-TCR, TCR-HLA and TCR-CMV co-occurrence was scored with hypergeometric tests, and a repertoire-size bias correction was applied to TCR pairs. A later analysis estimated false discovery rates by permuting HLA or CMV assignments 20 times. In a later analysis, co-occurring TCRs were grouped with DBSCAN, and TCRdist sequence similarity was added when clustering was performed within HLA-allele-positive subsets. Repertoires with fewer than 30,000 or more than 120,000 public chains, plus five repertoires with anomalous nucleotide sharing, were excluded from co-occurrence clustering. TCRdb obtained this table from immuneACCESS and retained in-frame rearrangements with V and J assigned. These tables miss some clones; where compared with another copy, unresolved V genes account for less than half of the shortfall, and the remainder is unexplained. V, J and clone size were drawn from that table, and D and trimming were deduced from the DNA. Across this sample there are some 130,000 clones, with approximately 71% seen only once. 0.75% to 0.95% of the sample goes to the ten largest clones.

The paper as a whole reports these results and caveats: When HLA alleles, especially DR and DQ, strongly co-occurred, attributing TCR associations to individual alleles was difficult. Correlated functional status among segregating V segments might reflect linkage disequilibrium, but an unknown experimental factor could not be ruled out. In a later analysis, most CMV-associated TCR beta chains were found to appear HLA-restricted, with HLA associations seemingly driven largely by CMV exposure. Compared with equally common non-associated chains, HLA-associated TCR beta chains in a later analysis were more clonally expanded and had lower generation probabilities. It was suggested by the authors that the approach could potentially be generalized to other disease states and immunological phenotypes. In an earlier analysis of over 550 of the donors, most TCR beta V segments were observed in productive rearrangements about 87% or about 30% of the time, broadly matching IMGT annotations. A few of the identified cytomegalovirus-associated TCR beta chains were confirmed in vitro to be specific for cytomegalovirus antigens. A later analysis reported that several top co-occurrence clusters appeared linked to parvovirus B19, influenza, CMV and Epstein-Barr virus. Roughly uniform sequencing depth across donors was assumed in presence/absence analyses, although this assumption may not hold. A further reported finding was that TCR beta sequences accurately predicted the HLA-A and HLA-B alleles for most subjects in the first cohort. Compared with the roughly 670-donor mean, donors in an Asian-associated ancestry cluster had fewer N-insertions in productive TCRs, according to a later genetic analysis. The study gave a list of some 150 TCR beta chains associated with cytomegalovirus. A later analysis associated about 17,000 TCR beta sequences with specific HLA alleles at a false discovery rate of 0.05. This cohort had only TCR beta chains sequenced, and the lack of alpha or paired-chain data limited which features could be detected. The only immune exposure information available for the cohort was CMV serostatus. Because some donors lacked HLA typing at each locus, the association tests relied only on the typed subset. In a later analysis, TCR association rates were found to vary across HLA loci, with the most associated TCRs seen for DRB1 alleles and the fewest for HLA-C alleles. Most TCR sequences were observed very rarely across donors, whereas some public TCRs were present in many individuals. Because counts were too low, approximately 15 rarely observed V segments, including chromosome 9 orphons, were excluded from the earlier analysis of some 540 of the donors. A cluster of highly shared sequence variants was judged likely to be a technical artifact of the sequencing pipeline. An association between a missense DCLRE1C variant and V-gene and J-gene trimming of TCR beta chains was found in a later genetic analysis and replicated in an independent cohort. In both the original and validation cohorts, the classifier was reported to diagnose cytomegalovirus status with high specificity and sensitivity.

This clone has only one observation. The antigen it recognizes is unknown. Base qualities are not recorded, but no much larger clone differs from it by a single base. In total, 500 to 700 healthy bone marrow donors made up the cohort. All cohort members were sampled while nominally healthy, although unrecorded immune exposures were likely present. The donor was CMV seronegative and belonged to the group of several hundred seronegative cohort members. Every donor gave a peripheral blood sample, and the peripheral blood mononuclear cells from that sample were used for TCR beta sequencing. The Qiagen DNeasy Blood Extraction Kit was used to extract genomic DNA from the blood cell samples. This receptor was obtained from a woman aged 55-70 years in good health and CMV-seronegative. Sequences were obtained from PBMCs.

The nucleotide sequence reads TGTGCCAGCAGCTTGCTAGGGGATGAGCAGTTCTTC. Its protein reads: CASSLLGDEQFF. The rearrangement combines TRBV7-3 with TRBJ2-1, and perhaps TRBD1 as D gene, on 5 matching bases. The germline V gene yields SGHTA for CDR1 and FQGTGA for CDR2. Trimming removed 3 bases from V and 8 bases from J, leaving 8 bases between the germline ends. The CDR3 runs 12 amino acids, cysteine and phenylalanine included. Only CDR3 DNA is held: 36 bases, read in frame from base 1.